This T cell receptor (beta chain) was found in a study of blood T cell repertoires in COVID-19. Using immunoSEQ multiplex PCR, the repertoire was profiled, and TCRdb retains in-frame clones only, with some absent. The sample carries about 220,000 clones, 88% recorded once. The V gene end was trimmed by 7 bases and the J gene end by 6 bases; junction bases not matched to a gene: 11. CDR1 is MNHEY, CDR2 SVGAGI, per germline. The CDR3 spans 15 residues. The sequenced sample was PBMCs or T cells enriched from blood (not recorded which). The chain employs TRBV6-5 and TRBJ2-7, with 11 bases identical to TRBD1. The sequence was collected from a woman younger than 45 who had recovered from COVID-19. CDR3 sequence (DNA): TGTGCCAGCACTATAAGCCGGGACAGGGGGGGCGAGCAGTACTTC. Protein sequence: CASTISRDRGGEQYF.